The entry below describes one T cell receptor beta chain. The record originates from a study of blood T cell repertoires in COVID-19. Overall study context: COVID-19 samples, acute and convalescent, were from the United States, Italy and Spain. In each case, the material was cDNA or gDNA derived from T cells, B-cell-depleted T cells, or PBMCs.

In the original processing: Amplification with reference gene primers provided the estimates of nucleated cell counts. TCRdb's table, derived via immunoSEQ multiplex PCR, lists solely in-frame clones and lacks some. V, J and clone size are those of that table, while D and trimming were read from the DNA. The sample lists about 160,000 clones; about 86% were seen once. CDR3 length equals 15 residues. Looked up from germline, CDR1 is MNHEY and CDR2 is SVGAGI. V lost 4 bases, J lost 1 base, and 4 bases stayed unmatched. Sequenced material: peripheral blood. The rearrangement joins TRBV6-5 to TRBJ1-3; TRBD1 aligns across 7 bases. The receptor was derived from a woman aged 70-85 years with acute or convalescent COVID-19. This chain's CDR3 is CASSSTTGSGNTIYF. The CDR3 nucleotides are TGTGCCAGCAGTTCCACGACAGGGTCTGGAAACACCATATATTTT.